This T cell receptor beta chain was profiled in a study of cytomegalovirus exposure and HLA in healthy donors (dated by TCRdb to 2017 to 2019). Notes on the research overall: According to an earlier analysis of a few hundred of the donors, roughly 180 million T cells yielded 90 million to 140 million unique TCR beta sequences and about 300 Gb of sequence data. In addition to the first cohort of 666 subjects, a separate validation cohort of around 110 different subjects was used. Rather than drawing on any new phenotypic data, the later analysis identified candidate immune exposures from TCR beta sequences and the way those sequences occurred across donors. Typing coverage differed by locus: A, B, C, DRB1 and DQB1 were typed in about 629-630 donors, DQA1 in approximately 520, DPA1 in roughly 590, and DPB1 in 400 to 480. The study aimed to test whether signatures of past pathogen exposure could be identified by cataloging public T cell receptors. To predict cytomegalovirus infection status, the study combined high-throughput TCR immunosequencing, statistical association of individual TCRs with disease status, and machine learning. A later analysis re-analyzed previously published TCR beta repertoires from 650 to 800 donors and added high-resolution HLA genotyping to study TCR occurrence patterns. An earlier analysis of approximately 580 of the donors used high-throughput TCR beta sequencing to judge whether each TCR beta V gene segment behaved as functional or pseudogenic. Class I and class II HLA loci were covered by the typing at four-digit resolution. On average, around 240,000 unique TCR beta nucleotide sequences were sequenced per donor among 398 genotyped donors of the cohort, with around 19% of those sequences being non-productive. Among the roughly 400 genotyped donors, around 81% belonged to the genetic ancestry cluster associated with self-reported Caucasian donors. Genome-wide SNP genotypes for about three fifths of the roughly 670 donors were used in a later genetic analysis, which treated that subset as a discovery cohort. Donor age, sex, ethnicity and CMV serostatus were compiled together with the repertoire data. Roughly 5 DR-DQ haplotypes were handled as single units for association and clustering, since linkage in the cohort was strong. About 300 gigabases of sequencing data and some 85 million unique TCR sequences were included in an early release covering several hundred HLA-typed donors. All discovery cohort repertoires had been generated using a single sequencing platform. The study profiled the T cell repertoires of under 850 subjects by immunosequencing and related them to cytomegalovirus serostatus.

Libraries were prepared through the immunoSEQ multiplex PCR assay. The multiplex PCR relied on a mix of 60 forward primers for TCR Vbeta segments and 13 reverse primers for TCR Jbeta segments. Amplification of the CDR3 region of rearranged TCR beta genes was performed with a multiplex PCR assay on genomic DNA. Amplified TCR beta libraries were sequenced as 87-base-pair reads on the Illumina HiSeq System. Regarding the original processing steps: In a later analysis, tens of millions of unique TCR beta chains were counted across the 500 to 850 repertoires, and roughly 9.9 million of these chains were shared by at least two donors. Raw reads were error-corrected and collapsed into unique sequences with a nearest-neighbor algorithm that merged closely related sequences to remove PCR and sequencing errors. Alignment of CDR3 sequences to IMGT reference sequences was used to assign V, D and J gene segments. Each retained sequence needed at least a six-nucleotide match to both a V gene segment and a J gene segment. A rearrangement counted as productive if the CDR3 had no stop codons and remained in frame with V and J, and every other rearrangement counted as non-productive. CDR3 was defined according to IMGT convention as the region running from the second conserved V-encoded cysteine to the conserved J-encoded phenylalanine. Sequences without an unambiguous match to a single V gene segment were excluded from the earlier analysis of over 500 of the donors. In an earlier analysis of a few hundred of the donors, a V segment was called functional when productive rearrangements were above 56.7%, and segregating when the standard deviation between donors exceeded 5%. A statistical classification framework was developed to diagnose cytomegalovirus status using the catalog of TCR beta chain sequences. A later analysis assigned V and J genes by comparing TCR nucleotide sequences with IMGT/GENE-DB human TR gene sequences. The TCRdist pipeline was used in a later analysis to assign CDR3 sequences and most-parsimonious VDJ recombination scenarios. In a later analysis, each TCR beta chain was defined by its CDR3 amino acid sequence together with its V-gene family, and reads lacking a unique V-gene family were excluded. In a later analysis, fewer than 600 highly shared, low-generation-probability nucleotide sequences were removed to address suspected cross-contamination and a sequencing artifact. In a later analysis, a clonal expansion index was calculated for each public chain from normalized within-repertoire ranks of inferred template counts. A later analysis computed generation probabilities with a VDJ recombination model fitted to out-of-frame rearrangements, and checked the results against IGoR. In a later analysis, hypergeometric tests were used to score TCR-TCR, TCR-HLA and TCR-CMV co-occurrence, with a repertoire-size bias correction applied to TCR pairs. False discovery rates were estimated in a later analysis by permuting HLA or CMV assignments 20 times. In a later analysis, co-occurring TCRs were grouped with DBSCAN, and TCRdist sequence similarity was added when clustering was performed within HLA-allele-positive subsets. For co-occurrence clustering, repertoires with fewer than 30,000 or more than 120,000 public chains were excluded, along with five repertoires with anomalous nucleotide sharing. TCRdb obtained this table from immuneACCESS and retained in-frame rearrangements with V and J assigned. These tables miss some clones; where compared with another copy, unresolved V genes account for less than half of the shortfall, and the remainder is unexplained. V and J calls and clone size come straight from that table; D and trimming were deduced from the DNA. The sample table records 200,000 or so clones; approximately 83% of these occur just once. The ten largest clonotypes hold roughly 0.1% of the sample.

A remark on this clone: Its recognized antigen is unknown. It has no much larger one-base neighbor in the sample; base qualities were not kept.

The cohort was made up of approximately 670 healthy bone marrow donors. Cohort members were all nominally healthy when sampled, although unrecorded immune exposures were likely present. The donor was CMV seronegative and belonged to the group of over 300 seronegative cohort members. A peripheral blood sample was provided by each donor, and peripheral blood mononuclear cells were used for TCR beta sequencing. Genomic DNA was extracted from the blood cell samples with the Qiagen DNeasy Blood Extraction Kit. The junction shows trimming of 3 bases on V and 4 bases on J, plus 10 bases between the germline ends. CDR1 and CDR2 (SGHTA, FQGTGA) derive from the germline V gene. The cysteine opens and the phenylalanine closes a CDR3 of 15 amino acids. The entry retains the CDR3 DNA only, 45 bases that are in frame from base 1. The paper's findings and limits, for the study overall: A further reported finding was that TCR beta sequences accurately predicted the HLA-A and HLA-B alleles for most subjects in the first cohort. Because the 87-base-pair reads could not distinguish some IMGT-functional V segments, including TRBV6-2 and TRBV6-3, those segments were excluded. This cohort had only TCR beta chains sequenced, and the lack of alpha or paired-chain data limited which features could be detected. Several of the top co-occurrence clusters appeared to be linked to parvovirus B19, influenza, CMV and Epstein-Barr virus, according to a later analysis. Because some donors lacked HLA typing at each locus, the association tests relied only on the typed subset. The classifier was reported to diagnose cytomegalovirus status with high specificity and sensitivity in both the original cohort and the validation cohort. In an earlier analysis of under 600 of the donors, most TCR beta V segments were observed in productive rearrangements about 87% or about 30% of the time, broadly matching IMGT annotations. Strong co-occurrence of HLA alleles, especially DR and DQ, made assigning TCR associations to individual alleles difficult. A few of the identified cytomegalovirus-associated TCR beta chains were confirmed in vitro to be specific for cytomegalovirus antigens. It was suggested by the authors that the approach could potentially be generalized to other disease states and immunological phenotypes. Most TCR sequences were seen in very few donors, while some public TCRs were found in many individuals. Correlated functional status among segregating V segments might be attributable to linkage disequilibrium, but an unknown experimental factor could not be ruled out. In a later analysis, HLA-associated TCR beta chains showed more clonal expansion and lower generation probabilities than non-associated chains that were equally common. A later analysis found that most CMV-associated TCR beta chains appeared HLA-restricted, with HLA associations seemingly driven largely by CMV exposure. The study listed over 150 TCR beta chains as associated with cytomegalovirus. In a later genetic analysis, a missense DCLRE1C variant was associated with V-gene and J-gene trimming of TCR beta chains, and the association was replicated in an independent cohort. According to a later genetic analysis, donors in an Asian-associated ancestry cluster had fewer N-insertions in productive TCRs than the approximately 650-donor mean. A later analysis found that TCR association rates varied across HLA loci, with DRB1 alleles showing the most associated TCRs and HLA-C alleles the fewest. A group of highly shared sequence variants was considered likely to be a technical artifact of the sequencing pipeline. Presence/absence analyses assumed roughly uniform sequencing depth across donors, an assumption that may not hold. The only immune exposure information available for the cohort was CMV serostatus. Because counts were too low, approximately 15 rarely observed V segments, including chromosome 9 orphons, were excluded from the earlier analysis of 587 of the donors. Specific HLA alleles were associated with 16,951 TCR beta sequences at a false discovery rate of 0.05 in a later analysis.

Specimen: PBMCs. The receptor was derived from a boy aged 2 to 10 in good health and CMV-seronegative. Recombination linked TRBV7-3 to TRBJ2-6; the D gene cannot be named for sure. Here the CDR3 is given as CASSFSGAGANVLTF. The nucleotides read TGTGCCAGCAGCTTTTCCGGAGCCGGGGCCAACGTCCTGACTTTC.